These 12 T cell receptor beta chains share one sample of origin, sequenced in a study of cytomegalovirus exposure and HLA in healthy donors. PCR primers comprised 60 Vbeta and 13 Jbeta primers. Produced via immunoSEQ multiplex PCR; TCRdb's table is partial and in-frame only. The sample records about 260,000 clones, roughly two thirds being singletons. The material sequenced was PBMCs. These receptors originate from a female donor in good health and CMV-seronegative.

The rearrangement joins TRBV5-1 to TRBJ2-3; TRBD1 agrees at 9 bases. Per the germline V gene, CDR1 is SGHRS and CDR2 is YFSETQ. CDR3 length equals 15 residues. V shed 3 bases, J shed 2 bases, and the junction held 4 bases outside the gene matches. The CDR3 DNA reads TGCGCCAGCAGCTACCGGGACAGGGTCACAGATACGCAGTATTTT. Translation gives CASSYRDRVTDTQYF. Full variable domain (outside the CDR3, taken from reference TRBV5-1 and TRBJ2-3): KAGVTQTPRYLIKTRGQQVTLSCSPISGHRSVSWYQQTPGQGLQFLFEYFSETQRNKGNFPGRFSGRQFSNSRSEMNVSTLELGDSALYLCASSYRDRVTDTQYFGPGTRLTVL.

The chain couples TRBV7-6 to TRBJ1-1, with 7 bases identical to TRBD1. The germline CDR1 and CDR2 sequences are SGHVS and FNYEAQ. With 1 base clipped from V and 1 base from J, the junction kept 3 bases outside the gene matches. CDR3 size: 15 residues. CDR3 region: CASSLGGQPNTEAFF. The CDR3, as DNA: TGTGCCAGCAGCTTAGGGGGACAGCCGAACACTGAAGCTTTCTTT. The full variable domain, completed using reference TRBV7-6 and TRBJ1-1, is GAGVSQSPRYKVTKRGQDVALRCDPISGHVSLYWYRQALGQGPEFLTYFNYEAQQDKSGLPNDRFSAERPEGSISTLTIQRTEQRDSAMYRCASSLGGQPNTEAFFGQGTRLTVV.

V and J are TRBV4-2 and TRBJ1-1; 8 bases agree with TRBD1. With V trimmed by 2 bases and J by 1 base, 9 bases remained unmatched. The CDR3 has 17 residues. CDR1 and CDR2 from the germline V gene are LGHNA and YNFKEQ. The CDR3 DNA is TGTGCCAGCAGCCAACGTCCCGGGACAGGATCGAACACTGAAGCTTTCTTT. Residues: CASSQRPGTGSNTEAFF.

The chain is built from TRBV6-4 and TRBJ2-1; the match to TRBD2 covers 9 bases. Germline V lookup: CDR1 MRHNA, CDR2 SNTAGT. The CDR3 is made up of 15 amino acids. Trimming removed 5 bases from V and 4 bases from J; junction bases left unmatched: 6. In DNA form, the CDR3 reads TGTGCCAGCAGTCCAACTAGCGGGCTGTACAATGAGCAGTTCTTC. It yields the protein CASSPTSGLYNEQFF.

Notes on this clone: This CDR3 is also generated by other DNA sequences in the sample. The chain carries TRBV9 and TRBJ1-1, with D hard to call. The germline V and J ends were trimmed by 5 bases and 1 base, with 6 bases remaining between them. Germline V gene data show CDR1 as SGDLS and CDR2 as YYNGEE. The CDR3 length is 12 residues. This CDR3 reads CASSARNTEAFF. CDR3 DNA: TGTGCCAGCAGTGCGCGGAACACTGAAGCTTTCTTT.

J is TRBJ2-7 and V is TRBV5-8, with D possibly matching TRBD1 (5 bases). Germline V gene sequence: CDR1 SGHTS, CDR2 YDEGEE. With 4 bases removed from V and 8 bases from J, the gap between germline ends came to 22 bases. CDR3 length: 15 amino acids. The CDR3 reads CASSPGWRTPRKQYF. The CDR3 region has the DNA TGTGCCAGCAGCCCAGGGTGGCGGACGCCAAGGAAGCAGTACTTC.

This clone was observed a single time. This rearrangement joins TRBV27 to TRBJ2-6; D gene unclear. Trimming shortened V by 4 bases and J by 0 bases, and 13 bases separated the two germline ends. This CDR3 comprises 17 residues. CDR1 and CDR2 (germline): MNHEY, SMNVEV (reference sequence). The CDR3 protein is CASSSLTPSSGANVLTF. DNA for the CDR3: TGTGCCAGCAGTTCCCTGACACCCAGCTCTGGGGCCAACGTCCTGACTTTC.

The chain couples TRBV5-4 to TRBJ2-5; 7 nucleotides line up with TRBD1. The tail of the sequence fits TRBJ2-7 better, so the J call may be wrong. This CDR3 has 13 amino acids. Germline CDR1 reads SGHNT; CDR2 reads YYREEE (reference sequence). CDR3: CASSFRQGYEQYF. CDR3 nucleotides: TGTGCCAGCAGCTTTCGACAGGGCTACGAGCAGTACTTC.

The chain employs TRBV5-8 and TRBJ2-7; possibly TRBD2 for D (7 bases). V lost 4 bases and J 2 bases, leaving 16 bases between the germline ends. This CDR3 has 15 amino acids. The germline CDR1 and CDR2 sequences are SGHTS and YDEGEE. CDR3 region: CASSTWGGEAYEQYF. In nucleotides, the CDR3 is TGTGCCAGCAGCACTTGGGGGGGCGAGGCCTACGAGCAGTACTTC.

The J gene is TRBJ2-6, the V gene TRBV9, with 11 bases identical to TRBD2. The CDR3 runs to 19 residues. With V trimmed by 2 bases and J by 4 bases, 11 bases remained unmatched. CDR1 and CDR2 (germline): SGDLS, YYNGEE. CDR3 region: CASSVFMASGRKGANVLTF. The DNA for the CDR3 is TGTGCCAGCAGCGTTTTCATGGCTAGCGGGAGGAAGGGGGCCAACGTCCTGACTTTC. Looking up the rest from reference TRBV9 and TRBJ2-6 gives the full variable domain: DSGVTQTPKHLITATGQRVTLRCSPRSGDLSVYWYQQSLDQGLQFLIQYYNGEERAKGNILERFSAQQFPDLHSELNLSSLELGDSALYFCASSVFMASGRKGANVLTFGAGSRLTVL.

For this clone: The junction and the germline gene differ at one end; a read error may be behind it. The V gene is TRBV14, the J gene TRBJ2-2, with TRBD2 as a possible D gene (7 bases). The CDR3 covers 12 residues. Per the germline V gene, CDR1 is SGHDN and CDR2 is FVKESK. The DNA of the CDR3 is TGTGCCAGCAGCCAAAGAGGGGGGGCGCTGTTTTTT. Translating gives CASSQRGGALFF.

J is TRBJ1-3 and V is TRBV14; 7 nucleotides agree with TRBD1. The CDR3 covers 16 residues. The V gene's germline CDR1 is SGHDN and CDR2 FVKESK. Unmatched junction bases numbered 9, after V lost 5 bases and J lost 2 bases. The CDR3 is CASSSQQGRTGNTIYF. CDR3 sequence (DNA): TGTGCCAGCAGCTCGCAACAGGGGAGGACTGGAAACACCATATATTTT.